One T cell receptor beta chain is described in this entry. Repertoires were generated with immunoSEQ multiplex PCR, while TCRdb's copy carries only in-frame clones and drops some. The sample contains a few hundred thousand clones, 90% of which appear only once. The germline gives CDR1 MNHEY, CDR2 SMNVEV (reference sequence). Deletions cut 8 bases from V and 2 bases from J, with 15 bases between. The CDR3 runs 14 residues. These data belong to a study of blood T cell repertoires in COVID-19. Background on the study: The study drew acute and convalescent COVID-19 samples from the United States, Italy and Spain.

Input material: peripheral blood. V usage is TRBV27 and J usage is TRBJ1-1; the D gene is possibly TRBD1 (6 bases). The source of this sequence is a woman aged 40 to 50 with COVID-19, enrolled during active disease. The CDR3 nucleotides are TGTGCCAGCGCTGAGAGGGGGTTAAACACTGAAGCTTTCTTT. Its translation: CASAERGLNTEAFF.